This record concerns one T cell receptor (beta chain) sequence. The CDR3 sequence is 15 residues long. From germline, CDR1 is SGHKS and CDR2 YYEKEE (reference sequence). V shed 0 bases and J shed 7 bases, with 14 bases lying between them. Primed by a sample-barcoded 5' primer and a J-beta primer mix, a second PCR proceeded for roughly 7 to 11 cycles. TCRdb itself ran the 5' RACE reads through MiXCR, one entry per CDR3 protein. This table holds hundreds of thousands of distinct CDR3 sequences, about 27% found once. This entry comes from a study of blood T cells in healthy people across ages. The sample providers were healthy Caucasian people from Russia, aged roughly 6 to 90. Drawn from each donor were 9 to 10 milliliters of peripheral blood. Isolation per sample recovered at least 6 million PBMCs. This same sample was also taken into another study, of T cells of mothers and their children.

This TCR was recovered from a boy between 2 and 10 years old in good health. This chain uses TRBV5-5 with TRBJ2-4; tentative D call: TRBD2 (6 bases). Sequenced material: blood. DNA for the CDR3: TGTGCCAGCAGCTTGGTGGCGGGGCGAGTGAACATTCAGTACTTC. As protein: CASSLVAGRVNIQYF.